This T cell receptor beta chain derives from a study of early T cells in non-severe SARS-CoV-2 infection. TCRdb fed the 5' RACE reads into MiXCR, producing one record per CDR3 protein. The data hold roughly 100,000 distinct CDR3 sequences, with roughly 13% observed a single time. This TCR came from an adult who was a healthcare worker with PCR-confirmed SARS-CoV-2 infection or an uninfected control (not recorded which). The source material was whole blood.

CDR3 sequence: CASSRRGAGVSNEQFF. DNA for the CDR3: TGTGCCAGCAGCCGCCGGGGAGCGGGAGTCTCGAATGAGCAGTTCTTC. This chain uses TRBV5-8 with TRBJ2-1; 8 bases are a match to TRBD2. The CDR3 totals 16 residues. J lost 7 bases, V lost 4 bases, and 13 bases had no gene match. Germline V gives CDR1 SGHTS, CDR2 YDEGEE.